One sample yielded the 12 T cell receptor beta chains listed below, sequenced in a study of PD-1 blockade in classical Hodgkin lymphoma. Documented time point: cycle 4 day 1 (C4D1), after 6 weeks of nivolumab. Exposure to brentuximab vedotin varied, and each patient had relapsed following autologous stem cell transplantation. Measured with immunoSEQ multiplex PCR; TCRdb has only the in-frame clones, and not every one. Here the sample spans 40,000 to 50,000 clones, 65% to 70% being singletons. This material consisted of peripheral blood mononuclear cells (PBMCs), taken before the fourth cycle of nivolumab. The receptors derive from a human donor with classical Hodgkin lymphoma.

The rearrangement uses TRBV28 and TRBJ2-7; D ambiguous. CDR1 and CDR2 (germline): MDHEN, SYDVKM. The CDR3 length is 12 residues. V dropped 3 bases and J dropped 6 bases, with 9 bases sitting between them. CDR3 sequence: CASSFSPGEQYF. The CDR3 region has the DNA TGTGCCAGCAGTTTTTCTCCCGGCGAGCAGTACTTC.

The gene calls are TRBV19 and TRBJ1-1; D gene ambiguous. CDR3 length equals 13 residues. Germline CDR1 and CDR2: LNHDA and SQIVND (reference sequence). V lost 3 bases and J 1 base, leaving 6 bases between the germline ends. CDR3 protein: CASSIRRNTEAFF. The DNA for the CDR3 is TGTGCCAGTAGTATTAGACGGAACACTGAAGCTTTCTTT. The full variable domain, in which reference TRBV19 and TRBJ1-1 provide the parts outside the CDR3, is DGGITQSPKYLFRKEGQNVTLSCEQNLNHDAMYWYRQDPGQGLRLIYYSQIVNDFQKGDIAEGYSVSREKKESFPLTVTSAQKNPTAFYLCASSIRRNTEAFFGQGTRLTVV.

The gene calls are TRBV10-3 and TRBJ2-2, with TRBD2 matching 9 bases. CDR3 length: 15 residues. Germline CDR1 is ENHRY and CDR2 is SYGVKD. Trimming took 9 bases from V and 4 from J; bases not matched to a gene: 9. This CDR3 is CAIMERGDSTGELFF. The DNA for the CDR3 is TGTGCCATTATGGAGCGGGGGGACTCCACCGGGGAGCTGTTTTTT.

The chain has TRBV6-5 and TRBJ2-1, with 9 bases fitting TRBD1. Losses at the gene ends were 6 bases for V and 8 bases for J; bases not matched to a gene: 2. The V gene's germline CDR1 is MNHEY and CDR2 SVGAGI. The CDR3 sequence is 12 residues long. In nucleotides, the CDR3 is TGTGCCAGCAGGACAGGGGGTCATGAGCAGTTCTTC. Its translation: CASRTGGHEQFF.

This chain connects TRBV28 to TRBJ2-7, with D unclear. Germline CDR1 reads MDHEN; CDR2 reads SYDVKM. The CDR3 sequence is 12 residues long. V dropped 2 bases and J dropped 2 bases, with 4 bases sitting between them. CDR3 protein: CASSLHTYEQYF. The DNA for the CDR3 is TGTGCCAGCAGTTTACACACCTACGAGCAGTACTTC. The full variable domain, its missing parts supplied by reference TRBV28 and TRBJ2-7, is DVKVTQSSRYLVKRTGEKVFLECVQDMDHENMFWYRQDPGLGLRLIYFSYDVKMKEKGDIPEGYSVSREKKERFSLILESASTNQTSMYLCASSLHTYEQYFGPGTRLTVT.

This clone was recorded a few times. The CDR3 is CASRINTEAFF. As DNA, the CDR3 is TGTGCCAGCAGAATCAACACTGAAGCTTTCTTT. This sequence joins TRBV7-9 and TRBJ1-1; D gene uncertain. This CDR3 contains 11 residues. V was trimmed by 6 bases and J by 2 bases, leaving 4 bases between them. Germline CDR1 reads SEHNR; CDR2 reads FQNEAQ (reference sequence).

The chain has TRBV19 and TRBJ2-6; D gene unclear. The germline gives CDR1 LNHDA, CDR2 SQIVND (reference sequence). V was pared by 6 bases and J by 1 base, with 7 bases between. This CDR3 has 14 residues. CDR3 nucleotides: TGTGCCAGTAGCCCCCCTTCTGGGGCCAACGTCCTGACTTTC. This translates into CASSPPSGANVLTF.

The genes are TRBV11-2 and TRBJ1-5; the D gene is possibly TRBD1 (6 bases). This CDR3 has 13 residues. Trimming removed 7 bases at V and 1 base at J, with 8 bases between. Germline lookup yields CDR1 SGHAT and CDR2 FQNNGV. This chain's CDR3 is CASNRESNQPQHF. CDR3 nucleotides: TGTGCCAGCAACAGGGAAAGCAATCAGCCCCAGCATTTT.

This rearrangement joins TRBV6-1 to TRBJ1-2; D unclear. CDR1 MNHNS and CDR2 SASEGT come from the germline V gene. CDR3 length equals 14 residues. The ends were cut back, 2 bases at V and 7 bases at J, with 14 bases in the middle. The CDR3 DNA follows: TGTGCCAGCAGTGAATCGAGGGTGGGGAGTGGCTACACCTTC. This sequence encodes CASSESRVGSGYTF.

The chain has TRBV28 and TRBJ2-2, with D uncertain. CDR3 size: 13 residues. Per germline, CDR1 MDHEN and CDR2 SYDVKM. The V and J ends lost 1 base and 5 bases respectively, with 5 bases between them. The CDR3 spells CASSLLGTGELFF. DNA of the CDR3: TGTGCCAGCAGTTTATTGGGGACCGGGGAGCTGTTTTTT.

The CDR3 here is CAVVGWKNTEAFF. The CDR3 coding sequence is TGTGCCGTAGTAGGTTGGAAGAACACTGAAGCTTTCTTT. This chain links TRBV28 with TRBJ1-1; D unresolved. V lost 11 bases and J 1 base, leaving 14 bases between the germline ends. The length of the CDR3 is 13 residues. From germline, CDR1 is MDHEN and CDR2 SYDVKM.

This clone was found a few times. The V call is TRBV6-5, the J call TRBJ2-3; D unresolved. CDR1 is MNHEY and CDR2 is SVGAGI in the germline V gene. The CDR3 has 14 residues. V lost 5 bases to trimming and J lost 11 bases, with 20 bases between them. The CDR3 spells CASSMDYSPYGQYF. The CDR3 nucleotides read TGTGCCAGCAGTATGGATTATAGTCCATATGGGCAGTATTTT.